The 30 T cell receptor beta chains below were found in one sample sequenced in a study of blood T cell repertoires in COVID-19. Sequencing was performed with immunoSEQ multiplex PCR; in TCRdb, only in-frame clones are kept and a portion is missing. The sample holds 350,000 or so clones, about 92% seen once. Sequencing was done on a sample of peripheral blood. The receptors come from a woman in her sixties or seventies with COVID-19, enrolled during active disease.

For this clone: Other DNA sequences in this sample translate to the same CDR3. This chain joins TRBV6-5 and TRBJ1-1; TRBD1 agrees at 8 bases. The CDR3 runs to 13 residues. CDR1 is MNHEY, CDR2 SVGAGI, per germline. Germline trimming cut 0 bases from V and 8 bases from J; bases unmatched to any gene: 2. DNA of the CDR3: TGTGCCAGCAGTTACTCGAGACAGGGGGAAGCTTTCTTT. This gives the protein CASSYSRQGEAFF.

J is TRBJ2-5 and V is TRBV5-1, with D perhaps matching TRBD1 (6 bases). The CDR3 sequence is 13 residues long. Trimming took 1 base from V and 9 from J, leaving 13 bases between them. The germline CDR1 and CDR2 sequences are SGHRS and YFSETQ. CDR3 bases: TGCGCCAGCAGCTTGAACAGGGATGGGGCCCAGTACTTC. Translated: CASSLNRDGAQYF.

The chain links TRBV11-3 to TRBJ1-6; tentatively, D is TRBD1 (5 bases). Germline lookup yields CDR1 SGHNT and CDR2 YENEEA. The CDR3 has 13 residues. Between the trimmed V and J ends, which lost 5 bases and 12 bases, there was a span of 14 bases. CDR3 in amino acids: CASSPGTIGPLHF. For the CDR3, the DNA is TGTGCCAGCAGCCCGGGGACTATCGGACCCCTCCACTTT.

This chain connects TRBV5-5 to TRBJ1-5; tentative D call: TRBD1 (6 bases). The CDR3 consists of 17 residues. CDR1 SGHKS and CDR2 YYEKEE come from the germline V gene (reference sequence). Trimming cost V 4 bases and J 7 bases, with 24 bases left between them. The CDR3 region has the DNA TGTGCCAGCAGCCAAAAACTCTACTCGGGGGGCCGCCAGCCCCAGCATTTT. As protein: CASSQKLYSGGRQPQHF.

The chain employs TRBV5-1 and TRBJ1-1; TRBD1 matches 7 bases. The V segment lost 0 bases and the J segment 5 bases; nucleotides outside the gene matches: 7. CDR1 and CDR2 from the germline V gene are SGHRS and YFSETQ. CDR3 length equals 15 residues. CDR3 amino acids: CASSLAGTVFTEAFF. CDR3 nucleotide sequence: TGCGCCAGCAGCTTGGCGGGGACAGTTTTTACTGAAGCTTTCTTT.

For the CDR3, the DNA is TGTGCCAGCAGCGGCGGGGGACGTCTAGCCAAAAACATTCAGTACTTC. It translates to CASSGGGRLAKNIQYF. The rearrangement uses TRBV7-2 and TRBJ2-4; 7 bases fit TRBD2. The length of the CDR3 is 16 residues. The V segment lost 5 bases and the J segment 0 bases; nucleotides outside the gene matches: 7. Germline V gene sequence: CDR1 SGHTA, CDR2 FQGNSA.

The rearrangement joins TRBV10-3 to TRBJ2-5; D perhaps matches TRBD2 (5 bases). The germline V gene encodes CDR1 ENHRY and CDR2 SYGVKD. CDR3 size: 12 residues. V lost 4 bases and J lost 3, with 6 bases in between. CDR3 region: CAISAREETQYF. The DNA of the CDR3 is TGTGCCATCAGTGCGAGGGAAGAGACCCAGTACTTC.

This clone was seen once. J is TRBJ1-4 and V is TRBV5-1; D perhaps matches TRBD1 (5 bases). In germline, CDR1 is SGHRS, CDR2 YFSETQ. V lost 1 base and J 6 bases, leaving 16 bases between the germline ends. This CDR3 spans 16 amino acids. The CDR3 loop is CASSLRGFGGDEKLFF. The CDR3 DNA sequence: TGCGCCAGCAGCTTGCGGGGGTTCGGAGGCGATGAAAAACTGTTTTTT. Full variable domain (missing parts from reference TRBV5-1 and TRBJ1-4): KAGVTQTPRYLIKTRGQQVTLSCSPISGHRSVSWYQQTPGQGLQFLFEYFSETQRNKGNFPGRFSGRQFSNSRSEMNVSTLELGDSALYLCASSLRGFGGDEKLFFGSGTQLSVL.

The chain joins TRBV6-5 to TRBJ2-1, with 11 bases that match TRBD2. Losses at the gene ends were 10 bases for V and 3 bases for J; bases not matched to a gene: 5. The CDR3 runs to 14 residues. CDR1 is MNHEY, CDR2 SVGAGI, per germline. This chain's CDR3 is CATLLAGGYNEQFF. CDR3 in DNA: TGTGCCACCCTCCTAGCGGGGGGCTACAATGAGCAGTTCTTC.

This clone was counted once. The genes are TRBV3-1 (or the pseudogene TRBV3-2) and TRBJ2-5, with 12 bases that match TRBD2. CDR3 length: 17 amino acids. The germline CDR1 and CDR2 sequences are LGHDT and YNNKEL (reference sequence). J was trimmed by 3 bases and V by 3 bases; bases with no gene match: 8. CDR3 loop: CASSHYSSGGDKETQYF. The CDR3 DNA reads as TGTGCCAGCAGCCATTACTCTAGCGGGGGGGACAAAGAGACCCAGTACTTC.

The J gene is TRBJ1-4, the V gene TRBV28; TRBD1 aligns across 7 bases. J was trimmed by 0 bases and V by 2 bases; bases with no gene match: 3. Germline values: CDR1 MDHEN, CDR2 SYDVKM. The CDR3 has 16 residues. Written as DNA, the CDR3 is TGTGCCAGCAGTTTAGAGGGGGCCTCAACTAATGAAAAACTGTTTTTT. The encoded protein is CASSLEGASTNEKLFF.

This chain joins TRBV6-5 and TRBJ1-2, with 7 bases fitting TRBD1. Germline CDR1 and CDR2: MNHEY and SVGAGI. The J segment lost 5 bases and the V segment lost 6 bases, leaving 6 bases of the junction unmatched. The CDR3 length is 13 residues. The DNA for the CDR3 is TGTGCCAGCAGAACAGGGGAAGAGTATGGCTACACCTTC. This translates into CASRTGEEYGYTF.

J is TRBJ1-6 and V is TRBV10-1; no definite D call. V was cut by 0 bases and J by 0 bases, with 6 bases left in between. CDR1 is WNHNN, CDR2 SYGVQD, per germline (reference sequence). The CDR3 is made up of 16 amino acids. The CDR3 coding sequence is TGCGCCAGCAGTGAGTCGGTGAGCTCCTATAATTCACCCCTCCACTTT. This codes for CASSESVSSYNSPLHF.

This chain joins TRBV3-1 (or the pseudogene TRBV3-2) and TRBJ1-4; 7 nucleotides align to TRBD1. The CDR3 covers 17 residues. Per the germline V gene, CDR1 is LGHDT and CDR2 is YNNKEL (reference sequence). Germline trimming cut 2 bases from V and 2 bases from J; bases unmatched to any gene: 8. For the CDR3, the DNA is TGTGCCAGCAGCCAAAGCAGGGGGGCGGCCACTAATGAAAAACTGTTTTTT. It codes for CASSQSRGAATNEKLFF.

The chain combines TRBV5-1 with TRBJ2-1; perhaps TRBD1 as D (5 bases). Germline V lookup: CDR1 SGHRS, CDR2 YFSETQ. The germline V and J ends were trimmed by 6 bases and 0 bases, with 13 bases remaining between them. There are 15 residues in the CDR3. This chain's CDR3 is CASTLRAGSYNEQFF. The CDR3 region has the DNA TGCGCCAGCACCCTCAGGGCAGGCTCCTACAATGAGCAGTTCTTC.

The chain couples TRBV19 to TRBJ1-1, with D maybe TRBD1 (5 bases). Deletions cut 4 bases from V and 10 bases from J, with 13 bases between. CDR1 and CDR2 from the germline V gene are LNHDA and SQIVND (reference sequence). The CDR3 has 12 residues. In DNA form, the CDR3 reads TGTGCCAGTAGTAAGTCGAGTAGGGGAGCTTTCTTT. Amino acids: CASSKSSRGAFF.

This clone was observed once. This sequence joins TRBV5-4 and TRBJ1-2, with D uncertain. There are 14 residues in the CDR3. Germline V gene data show CDR1 as SGHNT and CDR2 as YYREEE (reference sequence). Trimming shortened V by 0 bases and J by 0 bases, and 6 bases separated the two germline ends. The CDR3 spells CASSLDPANYGYTF. CDR3 nucleotides: TGTGCCAGCAGCTTGGATCCAGCTAACTATGGCTACACCTTC.

This sequence joins TRBV4-2 and TRBJ1-6; a possible D gene is TRBD1 (6 bases). This CDR3 contains 15 residues. The germline gives CDR1 LGHNA, CDR2 YNFKEQ. Trimming left V 3 bases short and J 4 bases short, with 10 bases between. In DNA, the CDR3 is TGTGCCAGCAGCCAGGCGGACAGTTATAATTCACCCCTCCACTTT. Translation: CASSQADSYNSPLHF.

The chain joins TRBV7-2 to TRBJ2-2; D gene ambiguous. Germline V gives CDR1 SGHTA, CDR2 FQGNSA. The CDR3 is 14 amino acids. V was shortened by 4 bases and J by 5 bases, with 11 bases between the two germline ends. The CDR3 nucleotides are TGTGCCAGCAGCTCAAACCCTAGGACCGGGGAGCTGTTTTTT. Amino acid sequence: CASSSNPRTGELFF.

The V call is TRBV28, the J call TRBJ1-6; the D gene is possibly TRBD1 (5 bases). The V gene lost 7 bases and the J gene lost 8 bases, with 9 bases spanning the gap. CDR1 and CDR2 (germline): MDHEN, SYDVKM. The CDR3 runs to 12 residues. The CDR3 protein is CASKQGYSPLHF. The CDR3 DNA sequence: TGTGCCAGCAAGCAGGGATATTCACCCCTCCACTTT. Supplemented by reference TRBV28 and TRBJ1-6, the full variable domain reads DVKVTQSSRYLVKRTGEKVFLECVQDMDHENMFWYRQDPGLGLRLIYFSYDVKMKEKGDIPEGYSVSREKKERFSLILESASTNQTSMYLCASKQGYSPLHFGNGTRLTVT.

The chain links TRBV10-3 to TRBJ1-1; D gene uncertain. V lost 3 bases, J lost 7 bases, and 12 bases lay in between. From germline, CDR1 is ENHRY and CDR2 SYGVKD. There are 13 residues in the CDR3. This CDR3 is CAISESSTFEAFF. CDR3 nucleotide sequence: TGTGCCATCAGTGAATCCAGTACCTTTGAAGCTTTCTTT.

The chain employs TRBV29-1 and TRBJ1-1; TRBD1 agrees at 7 bases. Germline CDR1 SQVTM, CDR2 ANQGSEA. This CDR3 is 11 amino acids long. J was trimmed by 6 bases and V by 6 bases; bases with no gene match: 4. The CDR3 DNA reads TGCAGCGTGAACAGGGGCGCTGAAGCTTTCTTT. As protein: CSVNRGAEAFF.

The J gene is TRBJ2-7, the V gene TRBV19; 8 nucleotides line up with TRBD1. CDR1 and CDR2 (germline): LNHDA, SQIVND (reference sequence). V dropped 8 bases and J dropped 3; count of bases not matched to a gene: 6. The CDR3 totals 13 residues. The CDR3 loop is CASSRGLNYEQYF. The CDR3, as DNA: TGTGCCAGTTCCAGGGGGCTTAACTACGAGCAGTACTTC.

Here the CDR3 reads CASSGRGGGFDGYTF. For the CDR3, the DNA is TGTGCCAGCAGCGGGAGAGGAGGGGGCTTCGATGGCTACACCTTC. The rearrangement links TRBV3-1 (or the pseudogene TRBV3-2) to TRBJ1-2, with 7 nucleotides matching TRBD1. Per germline, CDR1 LGHDT and CDR2 YNNKEL (reference sequence). The V and J ends lost 5 bases and 6 bases, in that order; junction bases with no gene match: 12. This CDR3 spans 15 amino acids.

The chain recombines TRBV5-1 with TRBJ2-7, with D maybe TRBD1 (6 bases). Germline lookup yields CDR1 SGHRS and CDR2 YFSETQ. The CDR3 extends over 14 amino acids. Trimming took 4 bases from V and 0 from J, leaving 11 bases between them. Written as DNA, the CDR3 is TGCGCCAGCAGCATATCGACAGGCTCCTACGAGCAGTACTTC. As protein: CASSISTGSYEQYF. Full variable domain (missing parts from reference TRBV5-1 and TRBJ2-7): KAGVTQTPRYLIKTRGQQVTLSCSPISGHRSVSWYQQTPGQGLQFLFEYFSETQRNKGNFPGRFSGRQFSNSRSEMNVSTLELGDSALYLCASSISTGSYEQYFGPGTRLTVT.

This clone is a singleton in its sample. This chain uses TRBV11-3 with TRBJ1-1, with 8 nucleotides matching TRBD1. The CDR3 totals 16 residues. V gave up 4 bases and J gave up 3 bases; unmatched junction bases: 10. The germline CDR1 and CDR2 sequences are SGHNT and YENEEA. CDR3 in DNA: TGTGCCAGCAGCTCTGACAGGGACAGGAAAGACACTGAAGCTTTCTTT. It translates to CASSSDRDRKDTEAFF. Drawing the rest from reference TRBV11-3 and TRBJ1-1, the complete variable domain is EAGVVQSPRYKIIEKKQPVAFWCNPISGHNTLYWYLQNLGQGPELLIRYENEEAVDDSQLPKDRFSAERLKGVDSTLKIQPAELGDSAVYLCASSSDRDRKDTEAFFGQGTRLTVV.

The rearrangement uses TRBV30 and TRBJ2-4, with D possibly being TRBD2 (5 bases). Germline lookup yields CDR1 GTSNPN and CDR2 SVGIG (reference sequence). The CDR3 is 16 residues long. V lost 0 bases and J 1 base, leaving 13 bases between the germline ends. The CDR3 sequence: CAWSVSFTGAKNIQYF. In nucleotides, the CDR3 is TGTGCCTGGAGTGTATCCTTCACGGGGGCCAAAAACATTCAGTACTTC.

The rearrangement links TRBV7-9 to TRBJ1-1; D perhaps matches TRBD1 (6 bases). There are 14 residues in the CDR3. V was clipped by 1 base and J by 3 bases, with 9 bases between them. CDR1 SEHNR and CDR2 FQNEAQ come from the germline V gene (reference sequence). The CDR3 DNA follows: TGTGCCAGCAGCTTAGGCAGGGGCGACACTGAAGCTTTCTTT. Translated: CASSLGRGDTEAFF.

V usage is TRBV5-4 and J usage is TRBJ2-5; D not resolved. CDR3 length: 12 residues. Germline V lookup: CDR1 SGHNT, CDR2 YYREEE (reference sequence). V dropped 2 bases and J dropped 4 bases, with 6 bases sitting between them. CDR3 region: CASSFPRETQYF. The DNA of the CDR3 is TGTGCCAGCAGCTTTCCGAGAGAGACCCAGTACTTC.

The count of this clone is one. The V and J genes are TRBV6-5 and TRBJ2-7; D is perhaps TRBD2 (6 bases). The V end was cut by 7 bases, the J end by 3 bases, with 16 bases between. Per the germline V gene, CDR1 is MNHEY and CDR2 is SVGAGI. The CDR3 consists of 14 residues. The CDR3 DNA sequence: TGTGCCAGCACCTCAGGAGGGCGGAACTACGAGCAGTACTTC. This translates into CASTSGGRNYEQYF.